This TCR beta chain derives from a study of OX40 agonist ivuxolimab in advanced cancers. Study in general: Partial responses were achieved by three patients, one with hepatocellular carcinoma and two with cutaneous melanoma. Study-level findings and limits: Averaged across samples, CD8+ T cells carried more expanded clones than CD4+ did.

V was clipped by 1 base and J by 0 bases, with 9 bases between them. The CDR3 consists of 15 residues. In germline, CDR1 is SGHNT, CDR2 YYREEE (reference sequence). As for this clone: Antigen: not known.

Some clones are missing from TCRdb's copy, which holds only in-frame ones; the method was immunoSEQ multiplex PCR. The sample has nearly 110,000 clones, 85% to 95% seen once. This material consisted of CD4+ or CD8+ T cells sorted from blood, taken in a trial of the OX40 agonist ivuxolimab. The gene calls are TRBV5-4 and TRBJ2-3; D is unresolved. This sequence was found in an adult with an advanced solid tumor such as melanoma, head and neck, liver or kidney cancer. As DNA, the CDR3 is TGTGCCAGCAGCTTGCCTGGCTCTAGCACAGATACGCAGTATTTT. Translation gives CASSLPGSSTDTQYF.